The 7 T cell receptor beta chains listed next were all sequenced from one sample in a study of blood T cell repertoires in COVID-19. Measured with immunoSEQ multiplex PCR; TCRdb has only the in-frame clones, and not every one. The data contain approximately 160,000 clones, approximately 81% of them singletons. Sequences were obtained from peripheral blood. The source of these receptors is a man younger than 30 with active or convalescent COVID-19.

The rearrangement uses TRBV7-9 and TRBJ1-6; D ambiguous. V lost 1 base, J lost 6 bases, and 7 bases lay in between. The germline V gene encodes CDR1 SEHNR and CDR2 FQNEAQ (reference sequence). The length of the CDR3 is 14 residues. The CDR3 DNA is TGTGCCAGCAGCTTAGACAGAATTAATTCACCCCTCCACTTT. It yields the protein CASSLDRINSPLHF.

The V call is TRBV6-2 or TRBV6-3, the J call TRBJ2-7, with D maybe TRBD1 (6 bases). CDR1 MNHEY and CDR2 SVGEGT come from the germline V gene. V lost 5 bases, J lost 3 bases, and 20 bases lay in between. The CDR3 sequence is 16 residues long. In nucleotides, the CDR3 is TGTGCCAGCAGTCTCTCCCCCGGGGCAGGGGACTACGAGCAGTACTTC. Translation: CASSLSPGAGDYEQYF.

The rearrangement joins TRBV15 to TRBJ2-7; 7 bases match TRBD2. Trimming at V came to 3 bases and at J to 5 bases, leaving 4 bases not matched to a gene. From germline, CDR1 is LNHNV and CDR2 YYDKDF (reference sequence). The CDR3 spans 13 residues. The CDR3 DNA follows: TGTGCCACCAGCAGGCGGGGGTTAGACGAGCAGTACTTC. Its protein product is CATSRRGLDEQYF.

CDR3 residues: CASSPTGAATNEKLFF. As DNA, the CDR3 is TGTGCCAGCAGCCCGACAGGGGCAGCAACTAATGAAAAACTGTTTTTT. The chain has TRBV3-1 (or the pseudogene TRBV3-2) and TRBJ1-4; 8 bases agree with TRBD1. V was pared by 4 bases and J by 0 bases, with 4 bases of the junction left unmatched. This CDR3 is built from 16 residues. Germline CDR1 reads LGHDT; CDR2 reads YNNKEL (reference sequence).

This chain joins TRBV12-5 and TRBJ2-3, with 7 positions matching TRBD2. The CDR3 spans 15 residues. Germline CDR1 LGHNT, CDR2 FRNRAP. J was trimmed by 3 bases and V by 3 bases; bases with no gene match: 6. The CDR3 here is CASGFGGTRTDTQYF. Written as DNA, the CDR3 is TGTGCTAGTGGTTTCGGGGGGACGAGGACAGATACGCAGTATTTT. The entire variable domain, with the rest obtained from reference TRBV12-5 and TRBJ2-3, is as follows: DARVTQTPRHKVTEMGQEVTMRCQPILGHNTVFWYRQTMMQGLELLAYFRNRAPLDDSGMPKDRFSAEMPDATLATLKIQPSEPRDSAVYFCASGFGGTRTDTQYFGPGTRLTVL.

The chain is built from TRBV4-2 and TRBJ2-5, with 9 bases aligning to TRBD2. V trimming: 2 bases; J trimming: 1 base; junction bases outside the gene matches: 2. The CDR3 consists of 15 residues. From germline, CDR1 is LGHNA and CDR2 YNFKEQ. The CDR3 region is CASSQTSGPQETQYF. CDR3 nucleotide sequence: TGTGCCAGCAGCCAAACTAGCGGGCCCCAAGAGACCCAGTACTTC.

Concerning this clone itself: Other DNA sequences in the sample encode the same CDR3. The chain employs TRBV3-1 (or the pseudogene TRBV3-2) and TRBJ1-1; TRBD1 aligns across 9 bases. The germline V gene has CDR1 LGHDT and CDR2 YNNKEL (reference sequence). The CDR3 covers 14 residues. The trim removed 3 bases at V and 1 base at J, leaving 0 bases unmatched. The CDR3 DNA reads TGTGCCAGCAGCCAGGGACAGGGGAACACTGAAGCTTTCTTT. This codes for CASSQGQGNTEAFF.